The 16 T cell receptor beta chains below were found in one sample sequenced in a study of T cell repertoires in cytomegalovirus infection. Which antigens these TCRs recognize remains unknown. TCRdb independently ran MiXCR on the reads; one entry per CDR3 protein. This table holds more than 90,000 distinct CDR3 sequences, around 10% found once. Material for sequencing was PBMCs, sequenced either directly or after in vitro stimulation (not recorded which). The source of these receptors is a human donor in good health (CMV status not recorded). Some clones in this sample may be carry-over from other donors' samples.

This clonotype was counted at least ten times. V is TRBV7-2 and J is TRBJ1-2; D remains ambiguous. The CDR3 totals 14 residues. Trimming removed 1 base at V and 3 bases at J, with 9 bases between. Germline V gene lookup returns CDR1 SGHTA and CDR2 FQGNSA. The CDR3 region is CASSLDRADYGYTF. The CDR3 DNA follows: TGTGCCAGCAGCTTAGATCGGGCTGACTATGGCTACACCTTC.

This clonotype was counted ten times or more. The CDR3 reads CASSLRAPGRSYNSPLHF. As DNA, the CDR3 is TGTGCCAGCAGCTTAAGGGCCCCGGGTCGGAGCTATAATTCACCCCTCCACTTT. The V and J genes are TRBV7-2 and TRBJ1-6, with D unclear. The germline V gene encodes CDR1 SGHTA and CDR2 FQGNSA. This CDR3 is built from 18 residues. V was pared by 2 bases and J by 3 bases, with 17 bases between.

DNA for the CDR3: TGTGCCAGCAGCCCGGGAAATCGGTTGTATGAAAAACTGTTTTTT. It encodes CASSPGNRLYEKLFF. V is TRBV7-8 and J is TRBJ1-4; D gene unclear. Trimming took 5 bases from V and 6 from J, leaving 16 bases between them. The CDR3 is made up of 15 amino acids. Germline V gene lookup returns CDR1 SGHVS and CDR2 FQNEAQ.

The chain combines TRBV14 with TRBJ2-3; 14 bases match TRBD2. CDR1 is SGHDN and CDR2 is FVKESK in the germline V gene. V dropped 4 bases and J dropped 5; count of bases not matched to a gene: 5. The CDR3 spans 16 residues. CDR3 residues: CASSLPGLAGVDTQYF. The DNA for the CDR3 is TGTGCCAGCAGCCTGCCGGGACTAGCGGGAGTAGATACGCAGTATTTT.

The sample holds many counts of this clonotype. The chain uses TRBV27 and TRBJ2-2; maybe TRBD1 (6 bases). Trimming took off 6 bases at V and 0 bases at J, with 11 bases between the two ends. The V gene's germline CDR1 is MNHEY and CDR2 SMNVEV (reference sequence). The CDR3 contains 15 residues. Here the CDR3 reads CASSDRTPNTGELFF. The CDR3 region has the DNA TGTGCCAGCAGCGACAGGACCCCGAACACCGGGGAGCTGTTTTTT.

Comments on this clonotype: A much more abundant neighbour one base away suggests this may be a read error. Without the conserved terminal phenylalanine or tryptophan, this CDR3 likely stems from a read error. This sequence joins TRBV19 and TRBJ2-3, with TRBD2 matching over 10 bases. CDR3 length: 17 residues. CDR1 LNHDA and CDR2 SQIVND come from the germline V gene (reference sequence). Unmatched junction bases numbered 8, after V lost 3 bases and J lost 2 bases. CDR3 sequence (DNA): TGTGCCAGTAGTATGGGCCGGCTAGCGGGAGTCACAGATACGCAGTATTCT. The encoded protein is CASSMGRLAGVTDTQYS.

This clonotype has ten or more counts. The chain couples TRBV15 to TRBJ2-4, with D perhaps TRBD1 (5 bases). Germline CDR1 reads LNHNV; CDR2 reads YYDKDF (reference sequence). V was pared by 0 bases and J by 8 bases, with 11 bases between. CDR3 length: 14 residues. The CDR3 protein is CATSRDQGLDIQYF. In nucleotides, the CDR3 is TGTGCCACCAGCAGAGACCAGGGTTTGGACATTCAGTACTTC.

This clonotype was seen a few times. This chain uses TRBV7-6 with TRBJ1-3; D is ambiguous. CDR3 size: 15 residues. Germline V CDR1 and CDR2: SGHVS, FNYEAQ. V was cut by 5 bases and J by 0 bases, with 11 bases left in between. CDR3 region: CASSPSVLSGNTIYF. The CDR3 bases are TGTGCCAGCAGCCCCTCCGTTCTCTCTGGAAACACCATATATTTT.

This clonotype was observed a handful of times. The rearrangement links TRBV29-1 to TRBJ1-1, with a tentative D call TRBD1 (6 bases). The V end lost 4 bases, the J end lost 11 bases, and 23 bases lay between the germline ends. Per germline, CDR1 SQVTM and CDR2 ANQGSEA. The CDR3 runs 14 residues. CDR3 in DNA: TGCAGCGTTGTGGGAGCCGACGGGGGCATAGGGGCTTTCTTT. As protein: CSVVGADGGIGAFF.

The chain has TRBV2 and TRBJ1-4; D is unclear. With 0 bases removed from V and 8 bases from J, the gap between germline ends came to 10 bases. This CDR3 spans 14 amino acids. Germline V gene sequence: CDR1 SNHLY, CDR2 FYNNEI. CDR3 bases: TGTGCCAGCAGTGAAGCGCTTCGTCAAGAAAAACTGTTTTTT. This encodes CASSEALRQEKLFF.

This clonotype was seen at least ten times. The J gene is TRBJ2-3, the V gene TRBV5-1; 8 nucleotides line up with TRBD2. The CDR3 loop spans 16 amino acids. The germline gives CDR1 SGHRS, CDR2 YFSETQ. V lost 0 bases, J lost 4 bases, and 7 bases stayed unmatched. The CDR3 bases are TGCGCCAGCAGCTTGGAGGCTAGCGGGCGGTCAGATACGCAGTATTTT. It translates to CASSLEASGRSDTQYF.

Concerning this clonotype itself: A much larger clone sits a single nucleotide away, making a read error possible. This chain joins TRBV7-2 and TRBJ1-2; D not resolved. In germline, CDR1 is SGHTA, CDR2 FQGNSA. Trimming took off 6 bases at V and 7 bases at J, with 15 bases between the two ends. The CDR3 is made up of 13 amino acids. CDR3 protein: CASRTGEGSGYTF. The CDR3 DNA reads TGTGCCAGCAGGACCGGGGAAGGGAGTGGCTACACCTTC.

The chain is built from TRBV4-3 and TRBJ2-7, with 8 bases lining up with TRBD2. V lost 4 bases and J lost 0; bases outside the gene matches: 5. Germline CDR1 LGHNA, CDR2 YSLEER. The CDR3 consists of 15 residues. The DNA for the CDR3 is TGCGCCAGCAGCCGATTCACTAGCGGCTCCTACGAGCAGTACTTC. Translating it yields CASSRFTSGSYEQYF.

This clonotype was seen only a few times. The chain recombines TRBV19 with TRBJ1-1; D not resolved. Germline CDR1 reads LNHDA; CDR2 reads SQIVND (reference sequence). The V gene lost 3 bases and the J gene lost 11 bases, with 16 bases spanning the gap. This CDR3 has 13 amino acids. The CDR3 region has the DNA TGTGCCAGTAGTATCACCGGGCAAGGGTCGGCTTTCTTT. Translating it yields CASSITGQGSAFF.

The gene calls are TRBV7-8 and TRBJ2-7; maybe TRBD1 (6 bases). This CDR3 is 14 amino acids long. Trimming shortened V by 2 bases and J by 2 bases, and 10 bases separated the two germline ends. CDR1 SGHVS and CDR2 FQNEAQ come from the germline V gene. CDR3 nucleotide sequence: TGTGCCAGCAGCTTAATGGACAGCGCCTACGAGCAGTACTTC. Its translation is CASSLMDSAYEQYF.

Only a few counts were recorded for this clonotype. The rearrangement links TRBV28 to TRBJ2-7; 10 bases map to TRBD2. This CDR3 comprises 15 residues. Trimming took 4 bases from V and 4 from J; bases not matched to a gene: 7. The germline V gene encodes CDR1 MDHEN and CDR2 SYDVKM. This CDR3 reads CASSSSLAGVYEQYF. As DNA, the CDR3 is TGTGCCAGCAGTTCCTCTCTAGCGGGAGTATACGAGCAGTACTTC.